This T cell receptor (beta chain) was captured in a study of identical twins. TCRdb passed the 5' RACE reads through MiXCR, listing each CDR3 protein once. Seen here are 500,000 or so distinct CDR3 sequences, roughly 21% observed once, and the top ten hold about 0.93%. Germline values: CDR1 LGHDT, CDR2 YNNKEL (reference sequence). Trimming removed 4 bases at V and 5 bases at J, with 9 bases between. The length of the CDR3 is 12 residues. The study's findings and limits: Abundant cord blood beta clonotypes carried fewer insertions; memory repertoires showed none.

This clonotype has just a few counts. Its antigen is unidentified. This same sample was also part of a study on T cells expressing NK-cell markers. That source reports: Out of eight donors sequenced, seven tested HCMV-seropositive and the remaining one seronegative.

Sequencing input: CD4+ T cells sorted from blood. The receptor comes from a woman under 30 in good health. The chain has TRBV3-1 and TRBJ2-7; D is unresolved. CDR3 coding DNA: TGTGCCAGCAGCCCTAGTGCCCACGAGCAGTACTTC. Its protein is CASSPSAHEQYF.